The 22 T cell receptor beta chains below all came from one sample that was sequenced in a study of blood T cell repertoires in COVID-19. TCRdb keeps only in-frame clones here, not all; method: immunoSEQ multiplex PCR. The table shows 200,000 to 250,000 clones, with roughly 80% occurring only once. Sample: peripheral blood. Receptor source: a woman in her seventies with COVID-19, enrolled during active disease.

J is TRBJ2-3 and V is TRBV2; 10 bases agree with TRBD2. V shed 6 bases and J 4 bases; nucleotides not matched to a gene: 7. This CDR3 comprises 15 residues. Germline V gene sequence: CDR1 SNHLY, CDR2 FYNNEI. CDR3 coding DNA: TGTGCCAGCAGAGTACTAGCGGGAATGGCAGATACGCAGTATTTT. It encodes CASRVLAGMADTQYF.

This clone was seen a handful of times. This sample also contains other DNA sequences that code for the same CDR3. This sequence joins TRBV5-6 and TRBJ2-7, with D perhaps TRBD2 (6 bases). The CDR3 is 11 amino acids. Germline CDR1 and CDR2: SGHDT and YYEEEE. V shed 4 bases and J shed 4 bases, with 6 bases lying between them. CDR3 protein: CASSLAYEQYF. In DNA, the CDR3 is TGTGCCAGCAGCCTAGCGTACGAGCAGTACTTC.

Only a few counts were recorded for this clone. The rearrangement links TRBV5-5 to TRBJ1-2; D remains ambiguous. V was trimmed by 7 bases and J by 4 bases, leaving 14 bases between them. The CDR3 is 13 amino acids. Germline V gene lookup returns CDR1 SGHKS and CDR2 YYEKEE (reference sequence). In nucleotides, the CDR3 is TGTGCCAGCCATCAGGAGGTATTCTATGGCTACACCTTC. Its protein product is CASHQEVFYGYTF.

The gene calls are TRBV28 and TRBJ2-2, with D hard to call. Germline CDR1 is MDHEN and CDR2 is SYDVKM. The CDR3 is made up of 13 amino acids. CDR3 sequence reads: CTTVNRNTGELFF. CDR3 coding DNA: TGTACCACGGTTAACAGGAACACCGGGGAGCTGTTTTTT. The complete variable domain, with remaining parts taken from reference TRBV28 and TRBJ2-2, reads DVKVTQSSRYLVKRTGEKVFLECVQDMDHENMFWYRQDPGLGLRLIYFSYDVKMKEKGDIPEGYSVSREKKERFSLILESASTNQTSMYLCTTVNRNTGELFFGEGSRLTVL.

The CDR3, as DNA: TGTGCCAGCCAGGGGGCCCTTGGAAACACCATATATTTT. Encoded protein: CASQGALGNTIYF. The rearrangement joins TRBV6-6 to TRBJ1-3; TRBD1 matches 8 bases. The CDR3 extends over 13 amino acids. CDR1 MNHNY and CDR2 SVGAGI come from the germline V gene (reference sequence). J was trimmed by 3 bases and V by 8 bases; bases with no gene match: 3.

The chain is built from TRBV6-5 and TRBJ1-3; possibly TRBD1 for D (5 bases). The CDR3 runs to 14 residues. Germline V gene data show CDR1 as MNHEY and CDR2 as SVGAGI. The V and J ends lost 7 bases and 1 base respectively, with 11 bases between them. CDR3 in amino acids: CASTTTASGNTIYF. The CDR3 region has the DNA TGTGCCAGCACCACGACAGCGTCTGGAAACACCATATATTTT.

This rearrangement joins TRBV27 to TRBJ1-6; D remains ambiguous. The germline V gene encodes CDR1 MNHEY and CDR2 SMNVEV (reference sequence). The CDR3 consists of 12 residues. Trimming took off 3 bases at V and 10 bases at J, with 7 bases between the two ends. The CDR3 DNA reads TGTGCCAGCAGTTTTTTGAGGTCACCCCTCCACTTT. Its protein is CASSFLRSPLHF.

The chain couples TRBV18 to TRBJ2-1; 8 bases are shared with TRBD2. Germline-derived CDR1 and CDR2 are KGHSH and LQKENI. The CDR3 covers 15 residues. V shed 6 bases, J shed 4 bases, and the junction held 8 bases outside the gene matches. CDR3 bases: TGTGCCAGCTCCGGCCCGGGACTAGTGTACAATGAGCAGTTCTTC. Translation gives CASSGPGLVYNEQFF.

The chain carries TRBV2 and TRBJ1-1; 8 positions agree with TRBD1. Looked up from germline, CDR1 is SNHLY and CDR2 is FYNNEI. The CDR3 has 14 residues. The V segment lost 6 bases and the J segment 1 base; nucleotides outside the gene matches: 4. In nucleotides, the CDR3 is TGTGCCAGCAGCCGACAGGGGCCGAACACTGAAGCTTTCTTT. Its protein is CASSRQGPNTEAFF.

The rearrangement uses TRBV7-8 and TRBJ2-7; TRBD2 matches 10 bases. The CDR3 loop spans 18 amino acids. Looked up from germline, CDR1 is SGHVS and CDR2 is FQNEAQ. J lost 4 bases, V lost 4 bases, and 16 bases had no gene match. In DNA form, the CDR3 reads TGTGCCAGCAGCTCCTACTTCTTCGGGACTAGCGAGAGATACGAGCAGTACTTC. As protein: CASSSYFFGTSERYEQYF.

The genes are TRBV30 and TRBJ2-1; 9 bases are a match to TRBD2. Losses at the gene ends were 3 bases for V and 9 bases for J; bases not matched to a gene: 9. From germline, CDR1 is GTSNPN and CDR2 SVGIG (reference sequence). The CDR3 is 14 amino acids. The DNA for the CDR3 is TGTGCCTGGAGGATGGCGGGAGGGCCGGGTGAGCAGTTCTTC. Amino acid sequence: CAWRMAGGPGEQFF.

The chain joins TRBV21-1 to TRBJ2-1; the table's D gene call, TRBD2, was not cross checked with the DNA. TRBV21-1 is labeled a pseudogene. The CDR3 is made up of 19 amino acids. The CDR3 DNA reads TGTGCCAGCAGCAATCCCCCACTAGCGGGAGGGCCCTCCTACAATGAGCAGTTCTTC. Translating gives CASSNPPLAGGPSYNEQFF.

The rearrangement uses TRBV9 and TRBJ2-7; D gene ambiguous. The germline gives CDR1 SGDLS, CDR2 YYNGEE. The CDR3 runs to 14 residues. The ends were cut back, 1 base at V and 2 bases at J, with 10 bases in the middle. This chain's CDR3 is CASSVMVRTYEQYF. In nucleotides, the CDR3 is TGTGCCAGCAGCGTAATGGTCAGAACCTACGAGCAGTACTTC.

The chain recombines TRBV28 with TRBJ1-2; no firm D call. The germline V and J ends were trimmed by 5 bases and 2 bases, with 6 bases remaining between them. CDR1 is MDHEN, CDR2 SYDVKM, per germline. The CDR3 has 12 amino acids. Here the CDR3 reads CASSLQNYGYTF. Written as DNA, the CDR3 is TGTGCCAGCAGTCTTCAGAACTATGGCTACACCTTC.

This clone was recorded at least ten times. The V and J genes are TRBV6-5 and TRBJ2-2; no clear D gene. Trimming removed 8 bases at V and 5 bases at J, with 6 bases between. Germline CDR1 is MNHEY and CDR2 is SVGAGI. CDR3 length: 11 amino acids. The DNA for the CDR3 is TGTGCCAGCCAAACTACCGGGGAGCTGTTTTTT. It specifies CASQTTGELFF.

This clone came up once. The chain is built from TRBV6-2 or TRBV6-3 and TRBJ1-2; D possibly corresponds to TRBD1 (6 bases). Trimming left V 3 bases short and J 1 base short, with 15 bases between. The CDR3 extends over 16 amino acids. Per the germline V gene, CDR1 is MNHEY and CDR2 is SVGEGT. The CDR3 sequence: CASSYWSDSFNYGYTF. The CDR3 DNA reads TGTGCCAGCAGTTATTGGTCGGACAGCTTTAACTATGGCTACACCTTC.

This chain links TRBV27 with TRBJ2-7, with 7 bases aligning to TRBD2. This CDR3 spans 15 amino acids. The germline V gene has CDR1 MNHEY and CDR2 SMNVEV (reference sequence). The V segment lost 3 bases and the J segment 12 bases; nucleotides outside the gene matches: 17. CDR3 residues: CASSLARGREFPLYF. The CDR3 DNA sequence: TGTGCCAGCAGTTTGGCGCGTGGGCGGGAGTTCCCCCTGTACTTC.

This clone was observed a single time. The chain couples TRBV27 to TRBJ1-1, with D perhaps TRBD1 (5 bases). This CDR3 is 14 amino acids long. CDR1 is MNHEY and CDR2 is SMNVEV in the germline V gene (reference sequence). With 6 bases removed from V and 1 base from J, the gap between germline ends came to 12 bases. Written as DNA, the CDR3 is TGTGCCAGCAGCCTATGGGGGGGGAACACTGAAGCTTTCTTT. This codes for CASSLWGGNTEAFF.

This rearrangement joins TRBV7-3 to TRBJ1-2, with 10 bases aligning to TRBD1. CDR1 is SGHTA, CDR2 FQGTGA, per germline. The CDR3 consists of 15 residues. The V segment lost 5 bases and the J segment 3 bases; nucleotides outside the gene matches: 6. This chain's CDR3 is CASSPRQGAYYGYTF. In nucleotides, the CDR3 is TGTGCCAGCAGCCCGAGACAGGGGGCCTACTATGGCTACACCTTC.

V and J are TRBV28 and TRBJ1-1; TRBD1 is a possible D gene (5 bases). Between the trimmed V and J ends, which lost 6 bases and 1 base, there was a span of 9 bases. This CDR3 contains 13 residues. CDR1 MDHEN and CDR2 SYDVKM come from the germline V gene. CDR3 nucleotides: TGTGCCAGCAGGCGGACACGGAACACTGAAGCTTTCTTT. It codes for CASRRTRNTEAFF.

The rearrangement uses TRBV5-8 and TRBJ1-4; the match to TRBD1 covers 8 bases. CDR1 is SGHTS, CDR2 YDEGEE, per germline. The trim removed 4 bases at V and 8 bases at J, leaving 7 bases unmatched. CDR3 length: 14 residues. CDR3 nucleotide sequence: TGTGCCAGCAGCCCGACAGGGGAGGGGGAAAAACTGTTTTTT. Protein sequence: CASSPTGEGEKLFF.

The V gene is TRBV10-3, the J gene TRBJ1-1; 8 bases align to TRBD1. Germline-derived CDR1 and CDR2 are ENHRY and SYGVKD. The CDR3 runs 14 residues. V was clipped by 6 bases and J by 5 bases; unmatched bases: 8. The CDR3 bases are TGTGCCATCAGACCTTCCGACAGGGGTACTGAAGCTTTCTTT. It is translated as CAIRPSDRGTEAFF.